This T cell receptor (beta chain) was identified during a study of CD8 T cells in ankylosing spondylitis. Study-level results: Significant enrichment of disease-linked clones was reported in matched ankylosing spondylitis synovial fluid. A motif of eight highly homologous TCR beta variants was seen as apparently characteristic of ankylosing spondylitis blood. Clones linked to the disease showed a CD8+ phenotype. They occurred at relatively low frequencies in peripheral blood. Earlier reports found some motif variants in synovial fluid and blood in reactive arthritis.

The TCR beta libraries were generated through quantitative 5'-RACE incorporating molecular barcodes. TCRdb processed the 5' RACE reads anew with MiXCR; each CDR3 protein has one entry. Of 700,000 or so distinct CDR3 sequences in the sample, 15% to 20% were seen once. This clonotype came up many times. The target antigen is unknown. The sequenced material came from blood, either unsorted or a sorted T cell fraction (not recorded which). This TCR was sampled from a male donor with ankylosing spondylitis.

CDR3 DNA sequence: TGTGCCAGCAGCCCTCGGGACAGGGCGGGCGAGCAGTACTTC. Amino acid sequence: CASSPRDRAGEQYF. The rearrangement uses TRBV7-9 and TRBJ2-7; the match to TRBD1 covers 9 bases. From germline, CDR1 is SEHNR and CDR2 FQNEAQ (reference sequence). Trimming at V came to 5 bases and at J to 6 bases, leaving 8 bases not matched to a gene. The CDR3 sequence is 14 residues long.